This is a list of T cell receptor beta chains from one sample in a study of shared clonotypes between healthy human individuals. Assay used: immunoSEQ multiplex PCR; TCRdb lists only in-frame clones, some missing. In the table there are more than 2,000,000 clones, about 92% of which are singletons. The sample consisted of naive CD4+ T cells from PBMCs. These receptors were taken from a man between 18 and 35 years old in good health. Some clones in this sample may be carry-over from other donors' samples. CDR3s include the opening cysteine and the closing phenylalanine or tryptophan. The order of the fields is D gene, V gene, J gene, clone size, CDR3 DNA, CDR3 protein. A D gene is named only where the DNA matches it firmly. Clone size, where shown, is once, few, many, or a class for clones that have expanded.

>NA|TRBV5-1|TRBJ2-7|NA
TGCGCCAGTTCGGGACAACACTACGAGCAGTACTTC
CASSGQHYEQYF
>NA|TRBV4-1|TRBJ1-1|NA
TGCGCCAGCAGCCAAGGGCGTACATTGAACACTGAAGCTTTCTTT
CASSQGRTLNTEAFF
>NA|TRBV6-5|TRBJ2-5|NA
TGTGCCAGCAGTCAAAGAAGGGAAATACAAGAGACCCAGTACTTC
CASSQRREIQETQYF
>NA|TRBV6-1|TRBJ1-2|NA
TGTGCCTGGGGCGATTCCTTCTATGGCTACACCTTC
CAWGDSFYGYTF
>NA|TRBV7-9|TRBJ1-4|NA
TGTGCCAGCAGCCCTCGGGACGAGAATAATGAAAAACTGTTTTTT
CASSPRDENNEKLFF
>TRBD1|TRBV7-8|TRBJ2-1|once
TGTGCCAGCAGCTTAGCGAAGACAGGGGGTTGGAATGAGCAGTTCTTC
CASSLAKTGGWNEQFF
>NA|TRBV7-8|TRBJ2-7|NA
TGTGCCAGCAGCTTAGCGGGGCGCAGGGTGCCCTACGAGCAGTACTTC
CASSLAGRRVPYEQYF
>TRBD2|TRBV7-9|TRBJ2-1|NA
TGTGCCAGCAGCCGGGGACTAGCGGGAGGGCCAGGCTACAATGAGCAGTTCTTC
CASSRGLAGGPGYNEQFF
>TRBD2|TRBV25-1|TRBJ2-1|NA
TGTGCCAGCAGTGAAGGGGCTAGCGGACACAATGAGCAGTTCTTC
CASSEGASGHNEQFF
>NA|TRBV19|TRBJ1-3|NA
TGTGCCAGTAGTATTGGAGGATCCAGCTCTGGAAACACCATATATTTT
CASSIGGSSSGNTIYF
>NA|TRBV4-2|TRBJ1-3|NA
TGTGCCAGCAGCCGAAGGGACATGCCTGGAAACACCATATATTTT
CASSRRDMPGNTIYF
>NA|TRBV19|TRBJ2-5|NA
TGTGCCAGTAGACCCAGACCGGCGGTAGAGACCCAGTACTTC
CASRPRPAVETQYF
>NA|TRBV28|TRBJ2-7|NA
TGTGCCAGCAGTCTAGTCGCGGGCGGTTTCTACGAGCAGTACTTC
CASSLVAGGFYEQYF
>TRBD2|TRBV7-9|TRBJ2-1|once
TGTGCCAGCAGCTCCGTGAGACGGGAGGGGGATGAGCAGTTCTTC
CASSSVRREGDEQFF
>NA|TRBV29-1|TRBJ2-3|NA
TGCAGCGTTATCGTCCCAAACACAGATACGCAGTATTTT
CSVIVPNTDTQYF
>NA|TRBV4-3|TRBJ1-1|NA
TGCGCCAGCAGCCAAGCGGCGGGGAACACTGAAGCTTTCTTT
CASSQAAGNTEAFF
>NA|TRBV6-5|TRBJ2-7|NA
TGTGCCAGCAGCCTCGACAGGATATTCAACGAGCAGTACTTC
CASSLDRIFNEQYF
>TRBD1|TRBV4-2|TRBJ1-2|once
TGTGCCAGCAGCCAGGAGACGACAGGGGGCGGCTATGGCTACACCTTC
CASSQETTGGGYGYTF
>NA|TRBV2|TRBJ1-5|once
TGTGCCAGCCTTAGGACGGGGGGTGGGTCCCAGCATTTT
CASLRTGGGSQHF
>NA|TRBV28|TRBJ1-2|NA
TGTGCCAGCAGACCTCCGGGAGAACGCTATGGCTACACCTTC
CASRPPGERYGYTF
>NA|TRBV18|TRBJ1-5|NA
TGTGCCAGCTCACCACTCGGACAGCCCAATAATCAGCCCCAGCATTTT
CASSPLGQPNNQPQHF
>TRBD1|TRBV19|TRBJ2-3|once
TGTGCCAGTAGTATCGACAGGGGGGATACGCAGTATTTT
CASSIDRGDTQYF
>TRBD2|TRBV7-2|TRBJ2-2|NA
TGTGCCAGCAGCCCCTCCCGAGTAGCGGGAGGCACCGGGGAGCTGTTTTTT
CASSPSRVAGGTGELFF
>NA|TRBV4-2|TRBJ2-3|NA
TGTGCCAGCAGCCAAAGTAGTGAAGATACGCAGTATTTT
CASSQSSEDTQYF
>TRBD1|TRBV6-5|TRBJ1-3|NA
TGTGCCAGCAGTTACTCGGGGCAGGGGGCTTGGAACACCATATATTTT
CASSYSGQGAWNTIYF
>TRBD1|TRBV19|TRBJ1-2|NA
TGTGCCAGTAGTATCTCACAGGGGACCTCTTATGGCTACACCTTC
CASSISQGTSYGYTF
>TRBD2|TRBV2|TRBJ2-1|NA
TGTGCCAGCTTTCGAACGGGAGGCCCCAGCGATGAGCAGTTCTTC
CASFRTGGPSDEQFF
>TRBD2|TRBV14|TRBJ2-7|NA
TGTGCCAGCAGCCAAGGCGGAAGGGGAGGGTCCTACGAGCAGTACTTC
CASSQGGRGGSYEQYF
>NA|TRBV5-8|TRBJ2-2|NA
TGTGCCAGCCGACGGTACTACACCGGGGAGCTGTTTTTT
CASRRYYTGELFF
>NA|TRBV7-2|TRBJ1-2|NA
TGTGCCAGCAGCAGCCTCCGGATCTATGGCTACACCTTC
CASSSLRIYGYTF
>NA|TRBV6-5|TRBJ1-2|NA
TGTGCCAGCAGACCTCCCGGCTCCAGGGACTATGGCTACACCTTC
CASRPPGSRDYGYTF
>NA|TRBV19|TRBJ1-2|NA
TGTGCCAGTAGTACAGACAGGAACTATGGCTACACCTTC
CASSTDRNYGYTF
>NA|TRBV18|TRBJ2-7|NA
TGTGCCAGCTCCCCCGTCCCTACTAGGAACTACGAGCAGTACTTC
CASSPVPTRNYEQYF
>TRBD1|TRBV7-2|TRBJ2-7|NA
TGTGCCAGCAGCGGACAACAGGGGGCCTACGAGCAGTACTTC
CASSGQQGAYEQYF
>NA|TRBV28|TRBJ2-3|NA
TGTGCCAGCAGCCCCGGGCAGGAGACAGATACGCAGTATTTT
CASSPGQETDTQYF
>NA|TRBV7-3|TRBJ2-5|NA
TGTGCCAGCGCACCAGGGCGGGGCCAAGAGACCCAGTACTTC
CASAPGRGQETQYF
>NA|TRBV7-3|TRBJ1-3|NA
TGTGCCAGCAGCCCCACAGGATTTGAAAACACCATATATTTT
CASSPTGFENTIYF
>NA|TRBV5-1|TRBJ1-1|NA
TGCGCCAGCAGCTTGGTTTCGGGTTTCAGCAGCACTGAAGCTTTCTTT
CASSLVSGFSSTEAFF
>NA|TRBV15|TRBJ2-1|NA
TGTGCCACCAGCAGACTCATGGGAACAGGGTCAGACAATGAGCAGTTCTTC
CATSRLMGTGSDNEQFF
>NA|TRBV7-8|TRBJ1-4|NA
TGTGCCAGCAGCCTGAATGAAAAACTGTTTTTT
CASSLNEKLFF